Listed below are T cell receptor beta chains from one sample, sequenced in a study of blood T cells in healthy people across ages. Each CDR3 protein gets one entry after TCRdb re-called the 5' RACE reads with MiXCR. The data show 650,000 to 1,000,000 distinct CDR3 sequences, around 34% seen once. The sequenced sample consisted of blood. These receptors were taken from a man aged 18-30 years in good health. The CDR3 runs from the conserved cysteine through the conserved F or W. Fields, in order: D gene, clone size, V gene, J gene, CDR3 protein, CDR3 DNA. The D gene is left open where the match is weak. Size tells how often a clone was seen (once, few, many) or the class of an expanded clone, and some rows leave it out.

.	few	TRBV20-1	TRBJ2-3	CSATAGPMQYF	TGCAGTGCTACAGCCGGGCCCATGCAGTATTTT
TRBD1	.	TRBV10-3	TRBJ2-1	CAISGTGGDSGEQFF	TGTGCCATCAGTGGGACAGGGGGCGATTCAGGTGAGCAGTTCTTC
TRBD1	few	TRBV2	TRBJ1-5	CASLQGNSNQPQHF	TGTGCCAGTCTACAGGGGAATAGCAATCAGCCCCAGCATTTT
TRBD1	.	TRBV15	TRBJ2-3	CATSSFWGQGGTDTQYF	TGTGCCACCAGCAGCTTTTGGGGACAGGGGGGCACAGATACGCAGTATTTT
.	.	TRBV2	TRBJ2-2	CASSETTGELFF	TGTGCCAGCAGTGAGACTACCGGGGAGCTGTTTTTT
TRBD1	many	TRBV5-1	TRBJ2-1	CASSLDRAGNNEQFF	TGCGCCAGCAGCTTAGACAGGGCGGGTAACAATGAGCAGTTCTTC
.	.	TRBV7-2	TRBJ2-1	CASSLERANEQFF	TGTGCCAGCAGCTTAGAAAGGGCCAACGAGCAGTTCTTC
TRBD2	.	TRBV25-1	TRBJ2-3	CASREPWSSGRTDTQYF	TGTGCCAGCAGGGAGCCGTGGAGTAGCGGGCGAACAGATACGCAGTATTTT
TRBD1	few	TRBV28	TRBJ2-7	CASSSGQDEQYF	TGTGCCAGCAGTTCCGGACAGGACGAGCAGTACTTC
TRBD1	few	TRBV28	TRBJ2-1	CASSLVPILSDRGGNEQFF	TGTGCCAGCAGTCTTGTCCCGATACTATCAGACAGGGGGGGGAATGAGCAGTTCTTC
.	few	TRBV14	TRBJ2-4	CASSQDRGRLNIQYF	TGTGCCAGCAGCCAAGATAGAGGGCGACTAAACATTCAGTACTTC
.	many	TRBV9	TRBJ2-6	CASSEPITGANVLTF	TGTGCCAGCAGCGAGCCCATCACTGGGGCCAACGTCCTGACTTTC
.	.	TRBV10-3	TRBJ2-7	CAISDGRVTYEQYF	TGTGCCATCAGTGACGGCCGGGTCACCTACGAGCAGTACTTC
.	few	TRBV24-1	TRBJ2-3	CATSEVVTDTQYF	TGTGCCACCAGTGAGGTCGTCACAGATACGCAGTATTTT
.	.	TRBV25-1	TRBJ2-3	CAISADTQYF	TGTGCCATCTCCGCCGATACGCAGTATTTT
TRBD1	.	TRBV5-1	TRBJ2-7	CASSKRQGQAYEQYF	TGCGCCAGCAGCAAACGACAGGGGCAGGCCTACGAGCAGTACTTC
.	few	TRBV12-3/TRBV12-4	TRBJ1-2	CASSFYGYRGYTF	TGTGCCAGCAGTTTCTATGGGTACCGTGGCTACACCTTC
.	.	TRBV15	TRBJ2-7	CATSRDLGLSSYEQYF	TGTGCCACCAGCAGAGATCTGGGACTCAGCTCCTACGAGCAGTACTTC
.	.	TRBV28	TRBJ2-1	CASSLWGGQETQFF	TGTGCCAGCAGTTTATGGGGCGGTCAAGAGACCCAGTTCTTC
TRBD1	few	TRBV12-3/TRBV12-4	TRBJ1-2	CASNQGRQGESGYTF	TGTGCCAGCAACCAGGGGCGACAGGGGGAAAGTGGCTACACCTTC
.	many	TRBV11-2	TRBJ1-1	CASSPDRLNTEAFF	TGTGCCAGCAGCCCCGACAGACTGAACACTGAAGCTTTCTTT
.	.	TRBV7-9	TRBJ2-1	CASSLLGGGPSYNEQFF	TGTGCCAGCAGCTTATTAGGGGGGGGGCCGAGTTACAATGAGCAGTTCTTC
.	.	TRBV6-1	TRBJ2-7	CASTEAYEQYF	TGTGCCAGCACGGAAGCCTACGAGCAGTACTTC
TRBD1	many	TRBV20-1	TRBJ2-4	CSAIATGGSLGIQYF	TGCAGTGCTATAGCCACAGGGGGTTCCCTTGGCATTCAGTACTTC
.	few	TRBV2	TRBJ2-6	CASTGGANVLTF	TGTGCCTCTACAGGAGGGGCCAACGTCCTGACTTTC
TRBD1	few	TRBV7-9	TRBJ1-1	CASRAEQGATEAFF	TGTGCCAGCAGGGCGGAACAGGGGGCGACTGAAGCTTTCTTT
.	many	TRBV9	TRBJ2-7	CASSPFGRASYEQYF	TGTGCCAGCAGCCCCTTCGGGCGGGCCTCCTACGAGCAGTACTTC
TRBD1	few	TRBV11-2	TRBJ2-5	CASSPDRGRAEQYF	TGTGCCAGCAGCCCAGACAGGGGGAGGGCTGAGCAGTACTTC
TRBD1	.	TRBV20-1	TRBJ1-6	CSARDLGQNSYNSPLHF	TGCAGTGCTAGAGACTTGGGACAGAACTCCTATAATTCACCCCTCCACTTT
.	.	TRBV6-6	TRBJ1-1	CASSLILNTEAFF	TGTGCCAGCAGTTTAATCCTGAACACTGAAGCTTTCTTT
.	.	TRBV10-3	TRBJ1-1	CAINRDTNTEAFF	TGTGCCATTAACAGGGATACAAACACTGAAGCTTTCTTT
.	.	TRBV30	TRBJ1-1	CAWSPGVPEAFF	TGTGCCTGGAGCCCGGGGGTCCCGGAAGCTTTCTTT
.	.	TRBV20-1	TRBJ2-7	CSAKRGRGGGEQYF	TGCAGTGCTAAACGGGGCAGGGGAGGTGGCGAGCAGTACTTC
TRBD1	.	TRBV20-1	TRBJ2-7	CGAGQGQGFLGNEQYF	TGCGGTGCTGGGCAAGGACAGGGATTTTTGGGGAATGAGCAGTACTTC
TRBD1	few	TRBV7-9	TRBJ1-4	CASSPETRIGGPNEKLFF	TGTGCCAGCAGCCCGGAAACGCGTATAGGGGGCCCTAATGAAAAACTGTTTTTT
TRBD1	many	TRBV7-9	TRBJ1-1	CASSSGQGSEAFF	TGTGCCAGCAGCTCGGGACAGGGGTCTGAAGCTTTCTTT
.	many	TRBV6-2/TRBV6-3	TRBJ1-2	CASSYGGNYGYTF	TGTGCCAGCAGTTATGGCGGCAACTATGGCTACACCTTC
TRBD2	.	TRBV12-3/TRBV12-4	TRBJ2-7	CASSPPGGSLSYNEQYF	TGTGCCAGCAGCCCACCGGGGGGATCCTTATCCTACAATGAGCAGTACTTC
.	.	TRBV10-3	TRBJ2-5	CAISAGNEQYF	TGTGCCATCAGCGCTGGCAATGAGCAGTACTTC
.	few	TRBV25-1	TRBJ2-2	CASSEPDYPTGELFF	TGTGCCAGCAGTGAACCCGACTACCCCACCGGGGAGCTGTTTTTT
.	.	TRBV12-3/TRBV12-4	TRBJ2-3	CASSPPVPLTDTQYF	TGTGCCAGCAGCCCCCCAGTACCTTTGACAGATACGCAGTATTTT
.	.	TRBV6-2/TRBV6-3	TRBJ2-1	CASTDSYEQFF	TGTGCCAGCACCGACAGCTATGAGCAGTTCTTC
.	many	TRBV18	TRBJ2-3	CASSPGQSDTQYF	TGTGCCAGCTCCCCCGGACAGTCAGATACGCAGTATTTT
.	.	TRBV7-9	TRBJ2-3	CASSLAGGDIPQYF	TGTGCCAGCAGCTTAGCAGGGGGGGACATCCCGCAGTATTTT
.	few	TRBV7-8	TRBJ1-1	CASSSLVDRQAEAFF	TGTGCCAGCAGCTCTCTTGTGGACAGACAGGCTGAAGCTTTCTTT
TRBD2	.	TRBV6-5	TRBJ2-3	CASASGRRGTQYF	TGTGCGAGTGCTAGCGGGAGAAGAGGTACGCAGTATTTT
TRBD1	few	TRBV4-2	TRBJ2-7	CASSQDPGQGLYEQYF	TGTGCCAGCAGCCAAGATCCGGGACAGGGCCTCTACGAGCAGTACTTC
.	many	TRBV7-9	TRBJ2-1	CASSFQRSSYNEQFF	TGTGCCAGCAGCTTCCAGCGGAGCTCCTACAATGAGCAGTTCTTC
.	few	TRBV7-3	TRBJ2-2	CASGQQITGELFF	TGTGCCAGCGGACAGCAAATTACCGGGGAGCTGTTTTTT
.	few	TRBV5-1	TRBJ2-3	CASSGGTDTDTQYF	TGCGCCAGCAGCGGAGGGACAGACACAGATACGCAGTATTTT
.	few	TRBV20-1	TRBJ1-5	CSARKENQPQHF	TGCAGTGCTCGGAAGGAGAATCAGCCCCAGCATTTT
.	few	TRBV10-3	TRBJ2-7	CAISDPGIYEQYF	TGTGCCATCAGTGACCCAGGGATCTACGAGCAGTACTTC
.	.	TRBV7-2	TRBJ1-4	CASRPDGRSNEKLFF	TGTGCCAGCAGACCAGACGGACGGAGTAATGAAAAACTGTTTTTT
TRBD1	few	TRBV5-1	TRBJ1-2	CASSSTTGNYGYTF	TGCGCCAGCAGCTCTACGACAGGGAACTATGGCTACACCTTC
.	many	TRBV20-1	TRBJ2-3	CSARDDFRGHLDTQYF	TGCAGTGCTAGAGATGACTTCCGGGGTCACCTAGATACGCAGTATTTT
TRBD1	.	TRBV20-1	TRBJ2-3	CSAYIRTGPTDTQYF	TGCAGTGCTTACATCCGGACAGGGCCTACAGATACGCAGTATTTT